The T cell receptor beta chain described here comes from a study of blood T cell repertoires in COVID-19. In the study overall: Acute and convalescent COVID-19 samples came from the United States, Italy and Spain. PBMCs, B-cell-depleted T cells, or T cells were the source of the cDNA or gDNA that made up the material.

As processed by the authors: Reference gene primer amplification in the assay estimated nucleated cell counts. The table came from immunoSEQ multiplex PCR; TCRdb's copy has only in-frame clones and leaves some out. The V and J calls and clone size come from that table; D and trimming were worked out from the DNA. Here the sample spans about 68,000 clones, 88% being singletons. The CDR3 loop spans 16 amino acids. Germline V lookup: CDR1 MDHEN, CDR2 SYDVKM. Trimming cost V 9 bases and J 2 bases, with 22 bases left between them. The origin of this receptor is a human donor in a cohort sampled during active COVID-19. This rearrangement joins TRBV28 to TRBJ1-1; a weak D match, TRBD1 (6 bases). The source material was peripheral blood. CDR3 DNA: TGTGCCAGTGGGGCCCAAATACCGGGACATAACACTGAAGCTTTCTTT. Amino acids: CASGAQIPGHNTEAFF. Using reference TRBV28 and TRBJ1-1 for the parts outside the CDR3, the full variable domain is DVKVTQSSRYLVKRTGEKVFLECVQDMDHENMFWYRQDPGLGLRLIYFSYDVKMKEKGDIPEGYSVSREKKERFSLILESASTNQTSMYLCASGAQIPGHNTEAFFGQGTRLTVV.